Each of the 30 T cell receptor beta chains below was sequenced from the same sample in a study of PD-L1 blockade in urothelial cancer (dated by TCRdb to the late 2010s). Interpreted using the paper, the time point label stands for: pretreatment peripheral blood. Library method: the immunoSEQ multiplex PCR assay. Here the immuneACCESS table is served through TCRdb, limited to in-frame sequences with V and J called. Missing clones are a known gap in these copies; in checked studies unresolved V genes cover under half, and the rest lacks a known reason. The sample table records about 33,000 clones; about 80% of these occur just once. The ten largest clones add up to around 16% of the sample. The material sequenced was PBMCs, taken around atezolizumab (anti-PD-L1) treatment. The receptors shown here come from a man aged 60-69 years with urothelial cancer.

The chain combines TRBV11-1 with TRBJ2-7; 9 bases agree with TRBD1. With 5 bases clipped from V and 1 base from J, the junction kept 9 bases outside the gene matches. This CDR3 is 16 amino acids long. Germline V gene data show CDR1 as SGHAT and CDR2 as FQDESV (reference sequence). The CDR3 loop reads CASSILPGQGSYEQYF. In DNA form, the CDR3 reads TGTGCCAGCAGCATTCTACCGGGACAGGGTTCCTACGAGCAGTACTTC.

The gene calls are TRBV7-9 and TRBJ2-7; 12 positions agree with TRBD2. The V segment lost 5 bases and the J segment 4 bases; nucleotides outside the gene matches: 18. Germline-derived CDR1 and CDR2 are SEHNR and FQNEAQ (reference sequence). CDR3 length equals 19 residues. CDR3 nucleotide sequence: TGTGCCAGCAGCGCGACGAAGACAGAAACTAGCGGGAGGTATTACGAGCAGTACTTC. Translated, it gives CASSATKTETSGRYYEQYF.

About this clone itself: Other DNA sequences in the sample encode the same CDR3. V usage is TRBV6-5 and J usage is TRBJ1-1, with a weak D call TRBD1 (6 bases). Deletions cut 9 bases from V and 1 base from J, with 15 bases between. Per the germline V gene, CDR1 is MNHEY and CDR2 is SVGAGI. The CDR3 spans 14 residues. CDR3 region: CASAEDSWNTEAFF. CDR3 coding DNA: TGTGCCAGTGCCGAGGACAGCTGGAACACTGAAGCTTTCTTT.

V and J are TRBV28 and TRBJ2-7; D possibly corresponds to TRBD1 (6 bases). The CDR3 runs to 17 residues. The V and J ends lost 2 bases and 7 bases respectively, with 24 bases between them. Germline V gene lookup returns CDR1 MDHEN and CDR2 SYDVKM. CDR3 region: CASSLGNRVIERLEQYF. The CDR3 region has the DNA TGTGCCAGCAGTTTAGGGAACAGGGTAATCGAAAGACTGGAGCAGTACTTC.

The CDR3 spells CASSLYPDRGFDGYTF. CDR3 in DNA: TGTGCCAGCAGCTTATACCCAGACAGGGGGTTTGATGGCTACACCTTC. The chain combines TRBV11-2 with TRBJ1-2, with 9 bases fitting TRBD1. CDR1 SGHAT and CDR2 FQNNGV come from the germline V gene. V lost 2 bases, J lost 6 bases, and 10 bases stayed unmatched. The CDR3 is 16 amino acids.

This clone showed up just once. J is TRBJ2-2 and V is TRBV5-1, with TRBD1 matching 8 bases. The CDR3 runs 16 residues. Germline V gives CDR1 SGHRS, CDR2 YFSETQ. V shed 4 bases and J 0 bases; nucleotides not matched to a gene: 5. CDR3 protein: CASSPPGQANTGELFF. For the CDR3, the DNA is TGCGCCAGCAGCCCACCGGGACAGGCGAACACCGGGGAGCTGTTTTTT.

This clone was seen more than once but under ten times. The CDR3 loop reads CASSFQGGLDTEAFF. Written as DNA, the CDR3 is TGTGCCAGCAGCTTTCAGGGGGGATTGGACACTGAAGCTTTCTTT. The chain recombines TRBV7-9 with TRBJ1-1; 7 bases are shared with TRBD1. The CDR3 sequence is 15 residues long. Unmatched junction bases numbered 7, after V lost 3 bases and J lost 3 bases. Germline lookup yields CDR1 SEHNR and CDR2 FQNEAQ (reference sequence).

The V gene is TRBV7-3, the J gene TRBJ2-5; 9 bases match TRBD1. V dropped 3 bases and J dropped 0; count of bases not matched to a gene: 2. CDR1 and CDR2 (germline): SGHTA, FQGTGA. The CDR3 runs to 15 residues. In DNA, the CDR3 is TGTGCCAGCAGCTTCGGGACAGGGTACCAAGAGACCCAGTACTTC. It translates to CASSFGTGYQETQYF.

This sequence joins TRBV2 and TRBJ1-1; 7 nucleotides agree with TRBD1. J lost 0 bases, V lost 8 bases, and 3 bases had no gene match. This CDR3 has 13 residues. The V gene's germline CDR1 is SNHLY and CDR2 FYNNEI. This CDR3 is CASGGQLNTEAFF. For the CDR3, the DNA is TGTGCCAGCGGGGGACAGTTGAACACTGAAGCTTTCTTT.

The gene calls are TRBV18 and TRBJ2-1, with 8 bases fitting TRBD1. The CDR3 is 16 residues long. Germline loops: CDR1 KGHSH, CDR2 LQKENI. V shed 5 bases and J 3 bases; nucleotides not matched to a gene: 9. The CDR3 DNA follows: TGTGCCAGCTCATATGCGCAGGGGGCCCGCTACAATGAGCAGTTCTTC. Encoded protein: CASSYAQGARYNEQFF.

In regard to this clone: A read error may produce the germline difference seen at one junction end. The J gene is TRBJ1-4, the V gene TRBV28, with 9 positions matching TRBD1. The germline V gene encodes CDR1 MDHEN and CDR2 SYDVKM. The CDR3 consists of 15 residues. The CDR3 sequence: CASTLYRDRDEKLFF. The CDR3, as DNA: TGTGCCAGCACTTTATACCGGGACAGGGATGAAAAACTGTTTTTT.

The gene calls are TRBV5-1 and TRBJ1-6; 12 nucleotides line up with TRBD1. With V trimmed by 4 bases and J by 7 bases, 9 bases remained unmatched. The CDR3 has 17 amino acids. Germline CDR1 SGHRS, CDR2 YFSETQ. The CDR3 nucleotides are TGCGCCAGCAGCGCCGGGACAGGGGGCCGTCTGAATTCACCCCTCCACTTT. Its translation is CASSAGTGGRLNSPLHF.

The V call is TRBV28, the J call TRBJ2-7; TRBD1 matches at 8 bases. This CDR3 has 14 amino acids. Trimming cost V 4 bases and J 3 bases; bases outside gene matches: 5. The germline gives CDR1 MDHEN, CDR2 SYDVKM. This CDR3 reads CASSSTGGHYEQYF. DNA for the CDR3: TGTGCCAGCAGTTCCACAGGGGGGCACTACGAGCAGTACTTC.

The chain has TRBV15 and TRBJ2-2; 9 bases are a match to TRBD1. This CDR3 has 14 residues. The V and J ends lost 5 bases and 5 bases, in that order; junction bases with no gene match: 3. The germline gives CDR1 LNHNV, CDR2 YYDKDF (reference sequence). The CDR3 coding sequence is TGTGCCACCAGCCGGGACAGGGAAACCGGGGAGCTGTTTTTT. Its protein is CATSRDRETGELFF.

This clone was observed a handful of times. J is TRBJ1-4 and V is TRBV30, with 9 bases identical to TRBD1. V lost 4 bases and J lost 5; bases outside the gene matches: 5. The CDR3 runs to 14 residues. The germline CDR1 and CDR2 sequences are GTSNPN and SVGIG (reference sequence). As DNA, the CDR3 is TGTGCCTGGAAGACCGGGACAGGGAATGAAAAACTGTTTTTT. Translating it yields CAWKTGTGNEKLFF.

The chain uses TRBV18 and TRBJ1-1, with TRBD1 matching 9 bases. This CDR3 region has 16 residues. Germline V CDR1 and CDR2: KGHSH, LQKENI. V trimming: 3 bases; J trimming: 5 bases; junction bases outside the gene matches: 10. CDR3 coding DNA: TGTGCCAGCTCACCCTCTTTAACCGGGACAGGGACTGAAGCTTTCTTT. Protein product: CASSPSLTGTGTEAFF. Supplemented by reference TRBV18 and TRBJ1-1, the full variable domain reads NAGVMQNPRHLVRRRGQEARLRCSPMKGHSHVYWYRQLPEEGLKFMVYLQKENIIDESGMPKERFSAEFPKEGPSILRIQQVVRGDSAAYFCASSPSLTGTGTEAFFGQGTRLTVV.

The chain joins TRBV11-3 to TRBJ1-3; D is unresolved. The germline gives CDR1 SGHNT, CDR2 YENEEA. V lost 3 bases and J 0 bases, leaving 12 bases between the germline ends. The CDR3 covers 16 residues. The CDR3 coding sequence is TGTGCCAGCAGCTTGACTACTCAACACTCTGGAAACACCATATATTTT. Protein product: CASSLTTQHSGNTIYF.

The V and J genes are TRBV7-3 and TRBJ2-5; unclear D gene. V lost 4 bases and J lost 1, with 7 bases in between. The CDR3 has 13 amino acids. Per the germline V gene, CDR1 is SGHTA and CDR2 is FQGTGA. The CDR3 reads CASSSGVQETQYF. As DNA, the CDR3 is TGTGCCAGCAGCTCCGGAGTCCAAGAGACCCAGTACTTC.

The CDR3: CASSLESAGTGQPQHF. DNA of the CDR3: TGTGCCAGCAGCTTGGAATCCGCCGGAACGGGTCAGCCCCAGCATTTT. This chain connects TRBV5-8 to TRBJ1-5, with D unclear. Germline loops: CDR1 SGHTS, CDR2 YDEGEE. This CDR3 spans 16 amino acids. The ends were cut back, 0 bases at V and 6 bases at J, with 16 bases in the middle.

This clone has just one count. V usage is TRBV28 and J usage is TRBJ2-7, with D possibly being TRBD1 (6 bases). The germline gives CDR1 MDHEN, CDR2 SYDVKM. Trimming stripped 4 bases from V and 5 bases from J, with 21 bases between. The CDR3 loop spans 16 amino acids. DNA for the CDR3: TGTGCCAGCAGTTCACACGGACAGACGCCTCGGAACGAGCAGTACTTC. This translates into CASSSHGQTPRNEQYF.

The rearrangement joins TRBV9 to TRBJ2-1, with 16 bases that match TRBD2. The CDR3 spans 18 residues. V shed 3 bases and J 3 bases; nucleotides not matched to a gene: 6. Germline assignment: CDR1 SGDLS and CDR2 YYNGEE. This CDR3 reads CASSEPGLAGGFYNEQFF. In nucleotides, the CDR3 is TGTGCCAGCAGCGAACCGGGACTAGCGGGAGGGTTCTACAATGAGCAGTTCTTC.

The J gene is TRBJ2-3, the V gene TRBV9, with 7 bases fitting TRBD1. Per the germline V gene, CDR1 is SGDLS and CDR2 is YYNGEE. The CDR3 covers 15 residues. V lost 0 bases, J lost 6 bases, and 7 bases stayed unmatched. The CDR3 here is CASSVEGAGSDTQYF. In nucleotides, the CDR3 is TGTGCCAGCAGCGTAGAGGGGGCAGGGTCTGATACGCAGTATTTT.

The J gene is TRBJ2-7, the V gene TRBV6-6, with 8 bases matching TRBD1. Germline V gene sequence: CDR1 MNHNY, CDR2 SVGAGI (reference sequence). Germline trimming cut 5 bases from V and 5 bases from J; bases unmatched to any gene: 8. The CDR3 totals 14 residues. The CDR3 spells CASSGRTGTDEQYF. Here the CDR3 DNA reads TGTGCCAGCAGTGGACGGACAGGGACCGACGAGCAGTACTTC.

The chain is built from TRBV5-1 and TRBJ1-2; D is undetermined. The V and J ends lost 0 bases and 6 bases respectively, with 9 bases between them. This CDR3 has 13 amino acids. Germline lookup yields CDR1 SGHRS and CDR2 YFSETQ. CDR3 sequence (DNA): TGCGCCAGCAGCTTGGACCCGGAGGATGGCTACACCTTC. Translated, it gives CASSLDPEDGYTF. Supplemented by reference TRBV5-1 and TRBJ1-2, the full variable domain reads KAGVTQTPRYLIKTRGQQVTLSCSPISGHRSVSWYQQTPGQGLQFLFEYFSETQRNKGNFPGRFSGRQFSNSRSEMNVSTLELGDSALYLCASSLDPEDGYTFGSGTRLTVV.

The gene calls are TRBV2 and TRBJ2-1; 9 bases are shared with TRBD2. Germline CDR1 is SNHLY and CDR2 is FYNNEI. The CDR3 runs 16 residues. V was pared by 6 bases and J by 0 bases, with 6 bases of the junction left unmatched. CDR3 residues: CASSLLSGSSYNEQFF. The CDR3 coding sequence is TGTGCCAGCAGCCTACTTAGCGGGAGCTCCTACAATGAGCAGTTCTTC.

The genes are TRBV4-2 and TRBJ2-1; D may be TRBD1 (5 bases). The CDR3 is made up of 14 amino acids. Looked up from germline, CDR1 is LGHNA and CDR2 is YNFKEQ. The V end lost 5 bases, the J end lost 1 base, and 9 bases lay between the germline ends. The CDR3: CASSKAGSYNEQFF. As DNA, the CDR3 is TGTGCCAGCAGCAAGGCAGGGTCCTACAATGAGCAGTTCTTC.

This clone was recorded only once. V gene TRBV5-1 combines with J gene TRBJ2-3, with 8 nucleotides matching TRBD2. CDR1 SGHRS and CDR2 YFSETQ come from the germline V gene. V shed 0 bases, J shed 0 bases, and the junction held 3 bases outside the gene matches. This CDR3 comprises 16 residues. CDR3 bases: TGCGCCAGCAGCTTGGCGGCTAGCGGGAGCACAGATACGCAGTATTTT. This codes for CASSLAASGSTDTQYF.

DNA for the CDR3: TGTGCCAGCAGCTTAAGACAGGGGGGGAGCACAGATACGCAGTATTTT. It is translated as CASSLRQGGSTDTQYF. The chain joins TRBV7-2 to TRBJ2-3; 9 nucleotides align to TRBD1. The ends lost 2 bases at V and 0 bases at J; junction bases unmatched: 3. The CDR3 contains 16 residues. The germline gives CDR1 SGHTA, CDR2 FQGNSA. The whole variable domain, remainder taken from reference TRBV7-2 and TRBJ2-3, is GAGVSQSPSNKVTEKGKDVELRCDPISGHTALYWYRQSLGQGLEFLIYFQGNSAPDKSGLPSDRFSAERTGGSVSTLTIQRTQQEDSAVYLCASSLRQGGSTDTQYFGPGTRLTVL.

The chain uses TRBV7-3 and TRBJ2-3; 8 positions match TRBD2. The CDR3 is made up of 15 amino acids. Germline V lookup: CDR1 SGHTA, CDR2 FQGTGA. The J segment lost 3 bases and the V segment lost 2 bases, leaving 4 bases of the junction unmatched. The CDR3: CASSLEGGRTDTQYF. The CDR3 nucleotides read TGTGCCAGCAGCTTAGAGGGCGGGAGGACAGATACGCAGTATTTT.

This clone was seen only a few times. The chain carries TRBV20-1 and TRBJ1-1; tentatively, D is TRBD1 (5 bases). V was trimmed by 6 bases and J by 3 bases, leaving 8 bases between them. The CDR3 spans 11 residues. Germline lookup yields CDR1 DFQATT and CDR2 SNEGSKA (reference sequence). CDR3 region: CSARADTEAFF. CDR3 sequence (DNA): TGCAGTGCCAGGGCGGACACTGAAGCTTTCTTT.